This T cell receptor (beta chain) was recorded in a study of cytomegalovirus exposure and HLA in healthy donors. Study details: In a previous analysis, 117 million unique TCR beta sequences were found from about 190 million T cells. Study results and limitations: Sequencing depth across donors, presence/absence analyses assumed, was roughly uniform.

This clone was counted a few times. Its antigen remains unknown. The primer mix had 60 Vbeta and 13 Jbeta primers. TCRdb's table, derived via immunoSEQ multiplex PCR, lists solely in-frame clones and lacks some. This repertoire shows tens of thousands of clones, around 10% found once; its top ten account for approximately 23%. The sequenced sample consisted of PBMCs. The clonotype was recovered from a man in his 60s in good health and CMV-seropositive.

The CDR3, as DNA: TGCGCCAGCAGCCCGTGGGACTCCGGGAGCCCTGAAGCTTTCTTT. Encoded protein: CASSPWDSGSPEAFF. This sequence joins TRBV4-1 and TRBJ1-1; tentative D call: TRBD1 (5 bases). Germline V gene lookup returns CDR1 MGHRA and CDR2 YSYEKL. This CDR3 is 15 amino acids long. Trimming took 4 bases from V and 6 from J, leaving 18 bases between them.